The 26 T cell receptor beta chains below all came from one sample that was sequenced in a study of PD-1 blockade in classical Hodgkin lymphoma. In every patient, relapse followed autologous stem cell transplantation, while exposure to brentuximab vedotin differed. TCRdb keeps only in-frame clones here, not all; method: immunoSEQ multiplex PCR. The sample carries 20,000 or so clones, roughly 75% recorded once. Here the sequenced sample was peripheral blood mononuclear cells (PBMCs), taken before the second cycle of nivolumab. The receptor set was obtained from a human donor with classical Hodgkin lymphoma.

The rearrangement uses TRBV19 and TRBJ2-1; 15 bases align to TRBD2. Germline V lookup: CDR1 LNHDA, CDR2 SQIVND (reference sequence). This CDR3 is built from 16 residues. Losses at the gene ends were 4 bases for V and 9 bases for J; bases not matched to a gene: 7. Here the CDR3 reads CASSTLGLAGGVEQFF. The CDR3 DNA reads as TGTGCCAGTAGTACCCTCGGACTAGCGGGAGGGGTTGAGCAGTTCTTC.

This chain uses TRBV7-9 with TRBJ2-3; D remains unclear. Per germline, CDR1 SEHNR and CDR2 FQNEAQ (reference sequence). With 5 bases removed from V and 5 bases from J, the gap between germline ends came to 5 bases. The CDR3 runs 11 residues. For the CDR3, the DNA is TGTGCCAGCAGCCCACGAGATACGCAGTATTTT. Protein product: CASSPRDTQYF.

This clone was detected a few times. One junction end disagrees with the germline gene, perhaps due to a read error. This sequence joins TRBV10-1 and TRBJ2-2; 7 bases map to TRBD1. The CDR3 extends over 15 amino acids. Germline V lookup: CDR1 WNHNN, CDR2 SYGVQD (reference sequence). This CDR3 reads CASSDQTGNAGELFF. In DNA, the CDR3 is TGCGCCAGCAGTGACCAGACAGGGAACGCCGGGGAGCTGTTTTTT.

The chain combines TRBV10-2 with TRBJ1-3, with D tentatively TRBD1 (6 bases). The CDR3 length is 16 residues. Germline CDR1 WSHSY, CDR2 SAAADI. V was trimmed by 1 base and J by 0 bases, leaving 10 bases between them. CDR3 DNA: TGCGCCAGCAGTGAGTGGGGACATTTCTCTGGAAACACCATATATTTT. Translating it yields CASSEWGHFSGNTIYF.

The V call is TRBV6-1, the J call TRBJ2-6, with no clear D. The germline gives CDR1 MNHNS, CDR2 SASEGT. Deletions cut 3 bases from V and 2 bases from J, with 8 bases between. The CDR3 runs to 15 residues. CDR3 coding DNA: TGTGCCAGCAGTGAGCACATCGCTGGGGCCAACGTCCTGACTTTC. It encodes CASSEHIAGANVLTF.

The chain uses TRBV7-2 and TRBJ1-2, with D possibly matching TRBD1 (6 bases). Germline V gene data show CDR1 as SGHTA and CDR2 as FQGNSA. Trimming cost V 0 bases and J 4 bases, with 12 bases left between them. The CDR3 is 15 amino acids. CDR3 residues: CASSLAKGGGYGYTF. Written as DNA, the CDR3 is TGTGCCAGCAGCTTAGCTAAGGGAGGGGGCTATGGCTACACCTTC.

The V gene is TRBV5-3, the J gene TRBJ1-1; D is perhaps TRBD1 (6 bases). TRBV5-3 qualifies as an ORF whose function is uncertain. The V end was cut by 8 bases, the J end by 0 bases, with 14 bases between. CDR3 length equals 14 residues. The DNA of the CDR3 is TGTGCCAGCAGCACCGGGACACTGAACACTGAAGCTTTCTTT. Its translation: CASSTGTLNTEAFF.

CDR3 sequence (DNA): TGTGCCAGCACGGACACATACAATGAGCAGTTCTTC. Translating gives CASTDTYNEQFF. This sequence joins TRBV2 and TRBJ2-1; D is possibly TRBD1 (5 bases). This CDR3 comprises 12 residues. The V gene lost 7 bases and the J gene lost 4 bases, with 8 bases spanning the gap. Germline loops: CDR1 SNHLY, CDR2 FYNNEI. Full variable domain (missing parts from reference TRBV2 and TRBJ2-1): EPEVTQTPSHQVTQMGQEVILRCVPISNHLYFYWYRQILGQKVEFLVSFYNNEISEKSEIFDDQFSVERPDGSNFTLKIRSTKLEDSAMYFCASTDTYNEQFFGPGTRLTVL.

This clone was found a few times. The gene calls are TRBV6-6 and TRBJ1-6; D is ambiguous. The CDR3 spans 15 residues. Germline CDR1 MNHNY, CDR2 SVGAGI (reference sequence). V was cut by 0 bases and J by 7 bases, with 10 bases left in between. The CDR3 region is CASSYSEGGNSPLHF. The CDR3 DNA is TGTGCCAGCAGTTACTCGGAGGGTGGGAATTCACCCCTCCACTTT.

This rearrangement joins TRBV28 to TRBJ2-1, with 11 nucleotides matching TRBD2. There are 16 residues in the CDR3. The germline V gene encodes CDR1 MDHEN and CDR2 SYDVKM. V dropped 5 bases and J dropped 3; count of bases not matched to a gene: 6. CDR3 in DNA: TGTGCCAGCAGTCTCATAGCGGGGGGGAGCTACAATGAGCAGTTCTTC. Its translation is CASSLIAGGSYNEQFF. The full variable domain, with the rest looked up from reference TRBV28 and TRBJ2-1, is DVKVTQSSRYLVKRTGEKVFLECVQDMDHENMFWYRQDPGLGLRLIYFSYDVKMKEKGDIPEGYSVSREKKERFSLILESASTNQTSMYLCASSLIAGGSYNEQFFGPGTRLTVL.

By share, this clone ranks as medium-sized. This chain uses TRBV5-5 with TRBJ1-5; D remains unclear. The CDR3 extends over 13 amino acids. V was clipped by 1 base and J by 7 bases, with 9 bases between them. Germline lookup yields CDR1 SGHKS and CDR2 YYEKEE (reference sequence). The CDR3 DNA reads as TGTGCCAGCAGCTTGTATCTGAACCAGCCCCAGCATTTT. As protein: CASSLYLNQPQHF.

V is TRBV19 and J is TRBJ2-2, with TRBD2 identical over 9 bases. This CDR3 has 16 amino acids. The junction had 11 bases not matched to a gene; V was cut back by 10 bases and J by 2 bases. The germline gives CDR1 LNHDA, CDR2 SQIVND (reference sequence). The CDR3 region has the DNA TGTGCCACGAAACCTAGAGCGGGGGGAAACACCGGGGAGCTGTTTTTT. Protein: CATKPRAGGNTGELFF.

This CDR3 is CASSILGTGANVLTF. The CDR3 bases are TGTGCCAGTAGTATTTTAGGAACTGGGGCCAACGTCCTGACTTTC. The gene calls are TRBV19 and TRBJ2-6, with D uncertain. The CDR3 consists of 15 residues. V gave up 3 bases and J gave up 2 bases, with 8 bases separating them. Germline-derived CDR1 and CDR2 are LNHDA and SQIVND (reference sequence).

V gene TRBV19 combines with J gene TRBJ2-5; 7 nucleotides match TRBD1. The germline gives CDR1 LNHDA, CDR2 SQIVND (reference sequence). CDR3 size: 15 residues. V dropped 3 bases and J dropped 5; count of bases not matched to a gene: 9. The CDR3 sequence is CASSILPAGGETQYF. For the CDR3, the DNA is TGTGCCAGTAGTATTCTTCCGGCAGGGGGTGAGACCCAGTACTTC. Full variable domain (remainder filled in from reference TRBV19 and TRBJ2-5): DGGITQSPKYLFRKEGQNVTLSCEQNLNHDAMYWYRQDPGQGLRLIYYSQIVNDFQKGDIAEGYSVSREKKESFPLTVTSAQKNPTAFYLCASSILPAGGETQYFGPGTRLLVL.

The chain has TRBV5-5 and TRBJ2-1; TRBD1 is a possible D gene (6 bases). Germline V lookup: CDR1 SGHKS, CDR2 YYEKEE (reference sequence). The CDR3 covers 18 residues. The V end was cut by 0 bases, the J end by 0 bases, with 16 bases between. The CDR3 DNA is TGTGCCAGCAGCTTGGGACAGGAAAGATTTAGCTCCTACAATGAGCAGTTCTTC. Its protein product is CASSLGQERFSSYNEQFF.

The chain recombines TRBV9 with TRBJ2-5; 8 nucleotides line up with TRBD1. The CDR3 runs 15 residues. V gave up 0 bases and J gave up 5 bases; unmatched junction bases: 6. Germline CDR1 and CDR2: SGDLS and YYNGEE. CDR3 DNA sequence: TGTGCCAGCAGCGTAGGGGCCCAGGGGGCCGAGACCCAGTACTTC. Its protein product is CASSVGAQGAETQYF.

This clone came up once. This chain connects TRBV7-9 to TRBJ1-2; D uncertain. This CDR3 is built from 14 residues. Germline loops: CDR1 SEHNR, CDR2 FQNEAQ (reference sequence). The ends were cut back, 1 base at V and 2 bases at J, with 8 bases in the middle. CDR3: CASSLDWGNYGYTF. As DNA, the CDR3 is TGTGCCAGCAGCTTAGATTGGGGAAACTATGGCTACACCTTC.

This chain connects TRBV7-2 to TRBJ1-2; tentatively, D is TRBD1 (6 bases). The CDR3 consists of 17 residues. CDR1 is SGHTA, CDR2 FQGNSA, per germline. With 0 bases removed from V and 1 base from J, the gap between germline ends came to 15 bases. In nucleotides, the CDR3 is TGTGCCAGCAGCTTAGCGAGGACAGAAGTTAATAACTATGGCTACACCTTC. Protein sequence: CASSLARTEVNNYGYTF.

V usage is TRBV2 and J usage is TRBJ1-6; no definite D call. This CDR3 has 12 amino acids. Germline V gene data show CDR1 as SNHLY and CDR2 as FYNNEI. Trimming removed 0 bases from V and 9 bases from J, with 3 bases in between. CDR3 in amino acids: CASSEALSPLHF. CDR3 coding DNA: TGTGCCAGCAGTGAAGCCCTTTCACCCCTCCACTTT.

The chain carries TRBV5-6 and TRBJ2-7; D is perhaps TRBD2 (5 bases). CDR3 length equals 15 residues. Germline lookup yields CDR1 SGHDT and CDR2 YYEEEE. The V end was cut by 4 bases, the J end by 5 bases, with 19 bases between. CDR3 in amino acids: CASSRRAKGSDEQYV. CDR3 DNA: TGTGCCAGCAGCCGGCGGGCTAAGGGATCCGACGAGCAGTACGTC.

Of note for this clone: Relative to the germline gene, one junction end is altered; a read error may explain this. CDR3 in DNA: TGTGCCAGCAGTTTAACCCCGGACAGAAAAACTGTTTTT. It translates to CASSLTPDRKTVF. V and J are TRBV27 and TRBJ1-4, with D perhaps TRBD1 (6 bases). This CDR3 region has 13 residues. CDR1 is MNHEY, CDR2 SMNVEV, per germline (reference sequence).

The chain employs TRBV7-9 and TRBJ2-2; no firm D call. V was cut by 2 bases and J by 1 base, with 5 bases left in between. The germline V gene has CDR1 SEHNR and CDR2 FQNEAQ (reference sequence). This CDR3 has 14 amino acids. The chain's CDR3 is CASSLPGNTGELFF. The CDR3 DNA is TGTGCCAGCAGCTTACCAGGGAACACCGGGGAGCTGTTTTTT.

This clone has just one count. This rearrangement joins TRBV29-1 to TRBJ1-1; TRBD1 matches 7 bases. Germline CDR1 reads SQVTM; CDR2 reads ANQGSEA. There are 13 residues in the CDR3. Losses at the gene ends were 5 bases for V and 5 bases for J; bases not matched to a gene: 8. CDR3 in DNA: TGCAGCGTTTCAGGGGGAAGGGGAACTGAAGCTTTCTTT. Its translation: CSVSGGRGTEAFF.

This clone turned up a few times. J is TRBJ1-1 and V is TRBV6-1, with D possibly matching TRBD1 (5 bases). CDR1 and CDR2 from the germline V gene are MNHNS and SASEGT. Between the trimmed V and J ends, which lost 4 bases and 2 bases, there was a span of 14 bases. This CDR3 has 15 amino acids. CDR3 bases: TGTGCCAGCAGTGCTCTGACAGAAAGTAACACTGAAGCTTTCTTT. As protein: CASSALTESNTEAFF.

This chain connects TRBV7-2 to TRBJ2-3, with TRBD1 matching 7 bases. J was trimmed by 5 bases and V by 6 bases; bases with no gene match: 11. CDR1 is SGHTA, CDR2 FQGNSA, per germline. CDR3 length: 15 amino acids. The CDR3 is CASSPRGQGIDTQYF. In DNA form, the CDR3 reads TGTGCCAGCAGTCCGAGGGGGCAGGGAATAGATACGCAGTATTTT.

The chain combines TRBV7-9 with TRBJ2-3; TRBD2 agrees at 8 bases. Germline trimming cut 5 bases from V and 3 bases from J; bases unmatched to any gene: 7. The germline V gene encodes CDR1 SEHNR and CDR2 FQNEAQ (reference sequence). CDR3 length equals 15 residues. CDR3 loop: CASSESGRSTDTQYF. The CDR3 nucleotides are TGTGCCAGCAGCGAAAGCGGGAGAAGTACAGATACGCAGTATTTT.